This T cell receptor beta chain was recorded in a study of cytomegalovirus exposure and HLA in healthy donors. The wider study: Sequencing of 150 million to 200 million T cells in an earlier analysis found 100 million or so unique TCR beta sequences.

PCR employed 60 Vbeta and 13 Jbeta primers. Data came from immunoSEQ multiplex PCR; TCRdb stores just in-frame clones and leaves some out. The repertoire holds around 170,000 clones, with 70% to 80% as singletons. This CDR3 has 13 amino acids. Germline V gene sequence: CDR1 ENHRY, CDR2 SYGVKD. V lost 8 bases and J 2 bases, leaving 9 bases between the germline ends. The sample consisted of PBMCs. This clonotype was obtained from a male donor in good health and CMV-seronegative. The chain couples TRBV10-3 to TRBJ1-4, with TRBD1 as a possible D gene (5 bases). CDR3 DNA: TGTGCCATCGGAGGGGAGACTAATGAAAAACTGTTTTTT. The encoded protein is CAIGGETNEKLFF.